This T cell receptor beta chain is drawn from a study of cytotoxic CD8 clonotypes in ibrutinib-treated CLL. TCRdb's copy holds only in-frame clones and misses some; the assay was immunoSEQ multiplex PCR. In the table there are around 250,000 clones, 70% of which are singletons. This CDR3 has 14 residues. CDR1 SGHTA and CDR2 FQGNSA come from the germline V gene. The V end lost 5 bases, the J end lost 7 bases, and 17 bases lay between the germline ends. The table lists this clone with a count of one. This TCR came from a human donor with chronic lymphocytic leukemia. The chain recombines TRBV7-2 with TRBJ1-1; D is undetermined. The specimen was PBMCs, collected after 24 months of ibrutinib treatment. The CDR3 sequence: CASSLGPTKVEAFF. CDR3 coding DNA: TGTGCCAGCAGCCTTGGGCCCACTAAGGTTGAAGCTTTCTTT.